This entry features one T cell receptor beta chain sequence. This record comes from a study of blood T cell repertoires in COVID-19. Overall study context: The United States, Italy and Spain supplied acute and convalescent COVID-19 samples. From T cells, B-cell-depleted T cells, or PBMCs came the material, which was cDNA or gDNA.

In the study's own analysis: Using reference gene primer amplification, nucleated cell counts were estimated. The method was immunoSEQ multiplex PCR; TCRdb's version includes in-frame clones alone and lacks a portion of them. The V and J calls and the clone size are those of that table, but D and trimming were determined from the DNA. The data show over 75,000 clones, with roughly 85% seen just once and 11% held by the top ten. This CDR3 has 13 residues. The V segment lost 6 bases and the J segment 4 bases; nucleotides outside the gene matches: 3. CDR1 is LNHDA, CDR2 SQIVND, per germline (reference sequence).

This receptor was obtained from a human donor in a cohort sampled during active COVID-19. J is TRBJ2-1 and V is TRBV19; TRBD1 matches 7 bases. Specimen: peripheral blood. CDR3: CASSDRAYNEQFF. DNA for the CDR3: TGTGCCAGTAGCGACAGGGCGTACAATGAGCAGTTCTTC. Looking up the rest from reference TRBV19 and TRBJ2-1 gives the full variable domain: DGGITQSPKYLFRKEGQNVTLSCEQNLNHDAMYWYRQDPGQGLRLIYYSQIVNDFQKGDIAEGYSVSREKKESFPLTVTSAQKNPTAFYLCASSDRAYNEQFFGPGTRLTVL.